Below are 20 T cell receptor beta chains sequenced from a single sample in a study of early T cells in non-severe SARS-CoV-2 infection. A single record per CDR3 protein comes from TCRdb applying MiXCR to the 5' RACE reads. In the table there are roughly 70,000 distinct CDR3 sequences, about 13% of which are singletons. Specimen: whole blood. These receptors were taken from an adult who was a healthcare worker with PCR-confirmed SARS-CoV-2 infection or an uninfected control (not recorded which).

Only a few counts were recorded for this clonotype. The chain recombines TRBV3-1 with TRBJ2-2; possible D gene TRBD1, 5 bases. The CDR3 is 12 amino acids. Germline lookup yields CDR1 LGHDT and CDR2 YNNKEL (reference sequence). V lost 4 bases, J lost 6 bases, and 6 bases lay in between. CDR3 region: CASSRGPGELFF. The CDR3 bases are TGTGCCAGCAGCCGGGGCCCCGGGGAGCTGTTTTTT.

There are many counts of this clonotype. The rearrangement uses TRBV12-5 and TRBJ1-4, with TRBD1 as a possible D gene (5 bases). Trimming stripped 7 bases from V and 8 bases from J, with 17 bases between. The CDR3 is 14 amino acids. Germline V CDR1 and CDR2: LGHNT, FRNRAP. In DNA, the CDR3 is TGTGCTAGTGTCCCTCCAGGGCACCAGGAAAAACTGTTTTTT. It specifies CASVPPGHQEKLFF.

This clonotype was seen repeatedly, ten times or more. This chain connects TRBV4-2 to TRBJ2-5, with 7 bases fitting TRBD2. Germline loops: CDR1 LGHNA, CDR2 YNFKEQ. The V segment lost 1 base and the J segment 2 bases; nucleotides outside the gene matches: 4. CDR3 length: 15 amino acids. CDR3 protein: CASSQVGGGQETQYF. The CDR3 DNA sequence: TGTGCCAGCAGCCAAGTTGGGGGGGGACAAGAGACCCAGTACTTC.

The chain carries TRBV19 and TRBJ2-3, with D perhaps TRBD1 or TRBD2 (5 bases each). The length of the CDR3 is 16 residues. The V end was cut by 6 bases, the J end by 1 base, with 17 bases between. The V gene's germline CDR1 is LNHDA and CDR2 SQIVND (reference sequence). CDR3 sequence reads: CASSRDLTGRTDTQYF. The CDR3 coding sequence is TGTGCCAGTAGCCGGGATCTCACGGGACGCACAGATACGCAGTATTTT.

This clonotype appeared many times. The V and J genes are TRBV12-3 or TRBV12-4 and TRBJ1-3; TRBD1 might be the D (5 bases). The V and J ends lost 6 bases and 0 bases respectively, with 12 bases between them. This CDR3 contains 15 residues. The CDR3 DNA sequence: TGTGCCAGCAGCCTCCAGGGATACTCTGGAAACACCATATATTTT. Translating gives CASSLQGYSGNTIYF.

The V call is TRBV11-2, the J call TRBJ2-2; tentative D call: TRBD2 (5 bases). Germline V lookup: CDR1 SGHAT, CDR2 FQNNGV. This CDR3 comprises 15 residues. The germline V and J ends were trimmed by 2 bases and 2 bases, with 9 bases remaining between them. CDR3 sequence reads: CASSLKRENTGELFF. In DNA form, the CDR3 reads TGTGCCAGCAGCTTAAAGAGGGAAAACACCGGGGAGCTGTTTTTT. The full variable domain, in which reference TRBV11-2 and TRBJ2-2 provide the parts outside the CDR3, is EAGVAQSPRYKIIEKRQSVAFWCNPISGHATLYWYQQILGQGPKLLIQFQNNGVVDDSQLPKDRFSAERLKGVDSTLKIQPAKLEDSAVYLCASSLKRENTGELFFGEGSRLTVL.

The V and J genes are TRBV20-1 and TRBJ2-1; TRBD2 aligns across 9 bases. This CDR3 is built from 14 residues. With 3 bases clipped from V and 10 bases from J, the junction kept 10 bases outside the gene matches. Germline lookup yields CDR1 DFQATT and CDR2 SNEGSKA (reference sequence). In DNA form, the CDR3 reads TGCAGTGCTAGTCCACGCCTAGCGGGGAACGAGCAGTTCTTC. As protein: CSASPRLAGNEQFF.

The chain couples TRBV29-1 to TRBJ2-5; 7 bases map to TRBD1. V shed 6 bases, J shed 4 bases, and the junction held 8 bases outside the gene matches. This CDR3 comprises 13 residues. The germline CDR1 and CDR2 sequences are SQVTM and ANQGSEA. The CDR3 here is CSVPLTGRETQYF. The DNA of the CDR3 is TGCAGCGTCCCCCTGACAGGGAGAGAGACCCAGTACTTC.

In this sample, this clonotype turned up a few times. The CDR3 DNA reads TGCAGTGCTTCTCACACAGACACCATATATTTT. This sequence encodes CSASHTDTIYF. The rearrangement uses TRBV20-1 and TRBJ1-3; D is unclear. This CDR3 is 11 amino acids long. In germline, CDR1 is DFQATT, CDR2 SNEGSKA (reference sequence). The germline V and J ends were trimmed by 5 bases and 8 bases, with 10 bases remaining between them.

This clonotype was observed a few times. The genes are TRBV7-2 and TRBJ2-1; the D gene is possibly TRBD2 (5 bases). The germline CDR1 and CDR2 sequences are SGHTA and FQGNSA. V was clipped by 6 bases and J by 6 bases, with 18 bases between them. The CDR3 runs 15 residues. This CDR3 is CASSHLAILRNEQFF. In nucleotides, the CDR3 is TGTGCCAGCAGTCACCTAGCTATCCTACGCAATGAGCAGTTCTTC.

This clonotype was observed at least ten times. V is TRBV27 and J is TRBJ2-4; the D gene could be TRBD1 or TRBD2 (5 bases each). The V gene lost 5 bases and the J gene lost 0 bases, with 17 bases spanning the gap. CDR1 and CDR2 from the germline V gene are MNHEY and SMNVEV (reference sequence). This CDR3 is built from 17 residues. The CDR3 here is CASSPYIPGGAKNIQYF. The CDR3 coding sequence is TGTGCCAGCAGTCCGTATATACCTGGGGGAGCCAAAAACATTCAGTACTTC.

The chain joins TRBV10-3 to TRBJ2-1; 11 positions agree with TRBD2. Germline assignment: CDR1 ENHRY and CDR2 SYGVKD. The CDR3 is 17 amino acids. The trim removed 10 bases at V and 8 bases at J, leaving 19 bases unmatched. The CDR3 bases are TGTGCCACGACCCCCCGGATAGCGGGAGGGCCGGCCGATGAGCAGTTCTTC. It encodes CATTPRIAGGPADEQFF.

This chain uses TRBV5-1 with TRBJ2-3; D unresolved. V lost 3 bases, J lost 3 bases, and 11 bases lay in between. CDR3 size: 14 residues. The germline V gene has CDR1 SGHRS and CDR2 YFSETQ. The CDR3 nucleotides read TGCGCCAGCAGCTGGATGAGACTGACAGATACGCAGTATTTT. Protein product: CASSWMRLTDTQYF. Using reference TRBV5-1 and TRBJ2-3 for the parts outside the CDR3, the full variable domain is KAGVTQTPRYLIKTRGQQVTLSCSPISGHRSVSWYQQTPGQGLQFLFEYFSETQRNKGNFPGRFSGRQFSNSRSEMNVSTLELGDSALYLCASSWMRLTDTQYFGPGTRLTVL.

Many counts were recorded for this clonotype. This chain uses TRBV7-3 with TRBJ1-3; D is unclear. The CDR3 sequence is 14 residues long. Germline V lookup: CDR1 SGHTA, CDR2 FQGTGA. V was cut by 7 bases and J by 0 bases, with 10 bases left in between. The CDR3 region is CASKPPGSGNTIYF. The DNA of the CDR3 is TGTGCCAGCAAACCCCCGGGCTCTGGAAACACCATATATTTT. Variable domain in full (rest from reference TRBV7-3 and TRBJ1-3): GAGVSQTPSNKVTEKGKYVELRCDPISGHTALYWYRQSLGQGPEFLIYFQGTGAADDSGLPNDRFFAVRPEGSVSTLKIQRTERGDSAVYLCASKPPGSGNTIYFGEGSWLTVV.

This clonotype was found many times. The chain has TRBV20-1 and TRBJ1-5, with D possibly matching TRBD1 (6 bases). Germline V CDR1 and CDR2: DFQATT, SNEGSKA (reference sequence). The ends were cut back, 0 bases at V and 2 bases at J, with 11 bases in the middle. This CDR3 is built from 15 residues. CDR3 sequence: CSARDGGRGNQPQHF. CDR3 DNA: TGCAGTGCTAGAGATGGGGGGCGAGGCAATCAGCCCCAGCATTTT.

There are many counts of this clonotype. The chain carries TRBV2 and TRBJ2-2, with 9 bases fitting TRBD2. Per germline, CDR1 SNHLY and CDR2 FYNNEI. The CDR3 has 17 amino acids. Germline trimming cut 2 bases from V and 5 bases from J; bases unmatched to any gene: 9. The CDR3: CASSELAGTPRTGELFF. As DNA, the CDR3 is TGTGCCAGCAGTGAACTAGCGGGAACGCCTCGAACCGGGGAGCTGTTTTTT.

The CDR3 loop reads CASSPLGGLNEQFF. The CDR3 DNA reads TGTGCCAGCAGCCCCCTGGGAGGGCTGAATGAGCAGTTCTTC. This chain uses TRBV7-9 with TRBJ2-1; 7 nucleotides align to TRBD2. J lost 7 bases, V lost 5 bases, and 8 bases had no gene match. The length of the CDR3 is 14 residues. CDR1 and CDR2 from the germline V gene are SEHNR and FQNEAQ (reference sequence).

This clonotype was picked up a small number of times. J is TRBJ2-7 and V is TRBV29-1; 9 bases line up with TRBD1. CDR1 and CDR2 from the germline V gene are SQVTM and ANQGSEA. V dropped 7 bases and J dropped 8; count of bases not matched to a gene: 9. CDR3 size: 12 residues. CDR3 loop: CSGRDRDDKQYF. In DNA form, the CDR3 reads TGCAGCGGCCGGGACAGGGATGACAAGCAGTACTTC.

In its sample, this clonotype was seen many times. The CDR3 DNA is TGTGCCGGACTAGCGGGGGCCCCATATATGCCCGGGGAGCTGTTTTTT. Translation: CAGLAGAPYMPGELFF. This chain links TRBV30 with TRBJ2-2, with 13 positions matching TRBD2. CDR1 GTSNPN and CDR2 SVGIG come from the germline V gene (reference sequence). The V gene end was trimmed by 8 bases and the J gene end by 6 bases; junction bases not matched to a gene: 12. CDR3 size: 16 residues.

This clonotype was observed a handful of times. This chain connects TRBV6-1 to TRBJ2-1, with 13 bases aligning to TRBD2. Looked up from germline, CDR1 is MNHNS and CDR2 is SASEGT. The CDR3 contains 15 residues. V lost 2 bases, J lost 14 bases, and 9 bases stayed unmatched. The CDR3 region is CASSETRTSGGAKFF. Written as DNA, the CDR3 is TGTGCCAGCAGTGAAACCCGAACTAGCGGGGGGGCGAAGTTCTTC.